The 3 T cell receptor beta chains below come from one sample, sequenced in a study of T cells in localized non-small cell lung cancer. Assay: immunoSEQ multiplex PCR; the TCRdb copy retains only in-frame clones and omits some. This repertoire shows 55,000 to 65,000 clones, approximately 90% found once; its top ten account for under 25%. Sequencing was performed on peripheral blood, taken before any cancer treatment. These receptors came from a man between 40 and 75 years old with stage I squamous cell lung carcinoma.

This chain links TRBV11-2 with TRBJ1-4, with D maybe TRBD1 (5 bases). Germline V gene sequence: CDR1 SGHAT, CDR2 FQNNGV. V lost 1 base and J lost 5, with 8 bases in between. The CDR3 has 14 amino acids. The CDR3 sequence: CASSLGGRNEKLFF. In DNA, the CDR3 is TGTGCCAGCAGCTTAGGGGGCAGGAATGAAAAACTGTTTTTT.

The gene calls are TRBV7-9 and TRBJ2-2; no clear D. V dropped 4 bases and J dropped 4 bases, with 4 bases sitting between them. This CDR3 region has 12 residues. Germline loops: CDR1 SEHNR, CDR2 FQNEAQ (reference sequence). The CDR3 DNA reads TGTGCCAGCAGCTCGTTCACCGGGGAGCTGTTTTTT. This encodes CASSSFTGELFF. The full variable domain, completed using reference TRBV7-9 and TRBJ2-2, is DTGVSQNPRHKITKRGQNVTFRCDPISEHNRLYWYRQTLGQGPEFLTYFQNEAQLEKSRLLSDRFSAERPKGSFSTLEIQRTEQGDSAMYLCASSSFTGELFFGEGSRLTVL.

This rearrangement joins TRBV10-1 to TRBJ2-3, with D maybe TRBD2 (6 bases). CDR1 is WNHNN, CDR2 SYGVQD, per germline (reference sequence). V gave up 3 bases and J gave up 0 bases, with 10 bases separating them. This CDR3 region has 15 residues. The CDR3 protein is CASSEMGTSTDTQYF. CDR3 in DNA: TGCGCCAGCAGTGAAATGGGGACTAGCACAGATACGCAGTATTTT.